The 10 T cell receptor beta chains below were found in one sample sequenced in a study of cytomegalovirus exposure and HLA in healthy donors (dated by TCRdb to 2015 to 2018). Libraries were made using the immunoSEQ multiplex PCR assay. For the multiplex PCR, a mixture combining 60 forward primers for TCR Vbeta segments and 13 reverse primers for TCR Jbeta segments was used. The source is immuneACCESS, and TCRdb retained only in-frame sequences with V and J called. Part of the clones is not carried over; for the studies checked, unresolved V genes explain less than half of this, and the remainder is unexplained. Within this sample are 150,000 to 200,000 clones, with over 75% of them counted one time only. 1.3% of the sample is in the top ten clones. The specimen was PBMCs. The receptors were gathered from a man in his fifties in good health and CMV-seropositive.

CDR3 in amino acids: CASSLVRGGEEQYF. Here the CDR3 DNA reads TGCGCCAGCAGCTTGGTTCGAGGGGGCGAGGAGCAGTACTTC. This chain connects TRBV5-1 to TRBJ2-7, with 7 bases aligning to TRBD1. Germline V gene sequence: CDR1 SGHRS, CDR2 YFSETQ. The CDR3 length is 14 residues. Trimming took 0 bases from V and 7 from J; bases not matched to a gene: 7.

This sequence joins TRBV6-1 and TRBJ1-3, with 8 nucleotides matching TRBD1. The CDR3 consists of 14 residues. Germline CDR1 reads MNHNS; CDR2 reads SASEGT. V shed 6 bases, J shed 4 bases, and the junction held 5 bases outside the gene matches. The CDR3 sequence is CASSPGTGGNTIYF. The CDR3, as DNA: TGTGCCAGCAGCCCCGGGACAGGAGGAAACACCATATATTTT.

CDR3 in DNA: TGTGCCAGCAGCTCAGGACTAGCGCACGCGGACGAGCAGTACTTC. As protein: CASSSGLAHADEQYF. This chain joins TRBV7-9 and TRBJ2-7; 9 bases match TRBD2. This CDR3 is built from 15 residues. V was pared by 4 bases and J by 5 bases, with 9 bases of the junction left unmatched. Germline V gene lookup returns CDR1 SEHNR and CDR2 FQNEAQ (reference sequence).

The chain has TRBV28 and TRBJ2-5; tentative D call: TRBD2 (6 bases). Trimming removed 7 bases from V and 5 bases from J, with 17 bases in between. The CDR3 consists of 14 residues. Germline V lookup: CDR1 MDHEN, CDR2 SYDVKM. The CDR3 DNA follows: TGTGCCAGCACGGCCCTTCCTGGGGGGGAGACCCAGTACTTC. This encodes CASTALPGGETQYF.

The gene calls are TRBV7-9 and TRBJ2-5; 10 bases fit TRBD2. This CDR3 region has 15 residues. V lost 5 bases to trimming and J lost 1 base; unmatched junction nucleotides: 4. Germline CDR1 is SEHNR and CDR2 is FQNEAQ (reference sequence). CDR3: CASSPGTSVQETQYF. For the CDR3, the DNA is TGTGCCAGCAGCCCGGGGACTAGCGTCCAAGAGACCCAGTACTTC.

V gene TRBV7-9 combines with J gene TRBJ2-1; D ambiguous. This CDR3 spans 12 amino acids. Deletions cut 1 base from V and 15 bases from J, with 13 bases between. The V gene's germline CDR1 is SEHNR and CDR2 FQNEAQ (reference sequence). CDR3 sequence: CASSLGAQLPFF. CDR3 nucleotide sequence: TGTGCCAGCAGCTTAGGGGCTCAATTACCGTTCTTC.

J is TRBJ2-2 and V is TRBV5-1; a possible D gene is TRBD1 (5 bases). CDR1 is SGHRS and CDR2 is YFSETQ in the germline V gene. The V and J ends lost 2 bases and 0 bases respectively, with 11 bases between them. The CDR3 sequence is 16 residues long. CDR3: CASSFQGTPNTGELFF. For the CDR3, the DNA is TGCGCCAGCAGCTTCCAGGGCACCCCGAACACCGGGGAGCTGTTTTTT.

The chain has TRBV28 and TRBJ1-5; 9 positions match TRBD1. V lost 8 bases and J lost 5; bases outside the gene matches: 7. In germline, CDR1 is MDHEN, CDR2 SYDVKM. CDR3 length: 14 residues. CDR3 sequence reads: CASGRDREHQPQHF. The DNA for the CDR3 is TGTGCCAGCGGCCGGGACAGGGAACATCAGCCCCAGCATTTT.

The chain links TRBV11-3 to TRBJ2-2; D unclear. There are 14 residues in the CDR3. V was pared by 3 bases and J by 2 bases, with 7 bases between. Germline loops: CDR1 SGHNT, CDR2 YENEEA. CDR3 sequence: CASSFSRNTGELFF. The CDR3 coding sequence is TGTGCCAGCAGCTTTAGCCGTAACACCGGGGAGCTGTTTTTT. The full variable domain, with the rest looked up from reference TRBV11-3 and TRBJ2-2, is EAGVVQSPRYKIIEKKQPVAFWCNPISGHNTLYWYLQNLGQGPELLIRYENEEAVDDSQLPKDRFSAERLKGVDSTLKIQPAELGDSAVYLCASSFSRNTGELFFGEGSRLTVL.

The CDR3 reads CASSPTQGPYEQYF. The CDR3, as DNA: TGCGCCAGCAGCCCGACACAGGGTCCCTACGAGCAGTACTTC. The genes are TRBV5-1 and TRBJ2-7, with D maybe TRBD1 (6 bases). The CDR3 contains 14 residues. CDR1 is SGHRS, CDR2 YFSETQ, per germline. V shed 4 bases and J shed 2 bases, with 13 bases lying between them.